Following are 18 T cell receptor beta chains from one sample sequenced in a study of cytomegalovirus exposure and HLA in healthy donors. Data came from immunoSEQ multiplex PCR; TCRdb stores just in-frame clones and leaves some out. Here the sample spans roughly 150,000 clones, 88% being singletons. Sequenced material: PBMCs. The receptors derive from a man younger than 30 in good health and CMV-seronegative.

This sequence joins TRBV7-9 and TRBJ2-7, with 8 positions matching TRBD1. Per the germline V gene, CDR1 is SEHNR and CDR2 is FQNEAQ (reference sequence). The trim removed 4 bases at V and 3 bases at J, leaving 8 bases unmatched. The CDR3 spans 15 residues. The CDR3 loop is CASSSQGQGYYEQYF. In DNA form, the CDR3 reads TGTGCCAGCAGCTCCCAAGGACAGGGATACTACGAGCAGTACTTC.

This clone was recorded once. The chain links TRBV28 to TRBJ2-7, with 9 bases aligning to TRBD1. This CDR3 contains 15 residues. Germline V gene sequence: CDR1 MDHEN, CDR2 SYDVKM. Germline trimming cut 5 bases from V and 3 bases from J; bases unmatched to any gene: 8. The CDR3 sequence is CASSRRRDRDYEQYF. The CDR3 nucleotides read TGTGCCAGCAGTCGTAGGAGGGACAGGGACTACGAGCAGTACTTC.

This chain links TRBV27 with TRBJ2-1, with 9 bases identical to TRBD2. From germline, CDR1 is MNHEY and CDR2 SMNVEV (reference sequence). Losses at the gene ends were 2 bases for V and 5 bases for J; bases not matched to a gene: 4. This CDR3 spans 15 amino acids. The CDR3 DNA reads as TGTGCCAGCAGTTTAGCGGGGGGGAGGAACAATGAGCAGTTCTTC. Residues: CASSLAGGRNNEQFF.

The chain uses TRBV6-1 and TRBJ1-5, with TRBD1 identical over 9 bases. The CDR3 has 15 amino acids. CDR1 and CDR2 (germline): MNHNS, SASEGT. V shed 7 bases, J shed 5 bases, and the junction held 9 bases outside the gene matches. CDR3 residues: CASKRGDRDYQPQHF. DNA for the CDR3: TGTGCCAGCAAAAGGGGGGACAGGGACTATCAGCCCCAGCATTTT.

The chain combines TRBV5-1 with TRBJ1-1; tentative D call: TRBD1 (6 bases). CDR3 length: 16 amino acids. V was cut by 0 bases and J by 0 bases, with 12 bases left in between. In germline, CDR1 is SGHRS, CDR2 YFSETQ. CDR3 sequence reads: CASSLGTAFLNTEAFF. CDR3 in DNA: TGCGCCAGCAGCTTGGGGACAGCTTTTCTGAACACTGAAGCTTTCTTT.

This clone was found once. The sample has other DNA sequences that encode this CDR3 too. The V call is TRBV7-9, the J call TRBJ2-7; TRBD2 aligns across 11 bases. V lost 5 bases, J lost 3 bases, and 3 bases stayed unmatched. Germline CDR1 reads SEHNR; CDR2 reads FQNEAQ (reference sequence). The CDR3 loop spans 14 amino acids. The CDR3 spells CASSPGTSGYEQYF. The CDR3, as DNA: TGTGCCAGCAGCCCCGGGACTAGCGGCTACGAGCAGTACTTC.

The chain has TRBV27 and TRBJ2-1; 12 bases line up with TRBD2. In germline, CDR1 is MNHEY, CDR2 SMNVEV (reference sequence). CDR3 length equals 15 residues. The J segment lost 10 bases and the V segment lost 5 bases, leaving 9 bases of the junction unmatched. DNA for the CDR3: TGTGCCAGCAGTCCGTCTAGCGGGAGGGCCAGAGAGCAGTTCTTC. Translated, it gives CASSPSSGRAREQFF.

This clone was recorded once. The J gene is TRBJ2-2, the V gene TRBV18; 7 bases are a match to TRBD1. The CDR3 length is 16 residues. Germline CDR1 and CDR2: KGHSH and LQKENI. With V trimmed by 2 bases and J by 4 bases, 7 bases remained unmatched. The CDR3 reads CASSPYVDRATGELFF. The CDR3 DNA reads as TGTGCCAGCTCACCATACGTAGACAGGGCCACCGGGGAGCTGTTTTTT.

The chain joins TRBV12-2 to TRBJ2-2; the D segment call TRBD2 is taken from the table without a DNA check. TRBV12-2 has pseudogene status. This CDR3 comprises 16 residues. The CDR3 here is CASRETAGGGTGELFF. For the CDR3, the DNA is TGTGCAAGTCGCGAAACAGCGGGAGGAGGCACCGGGGAGCTGTTTTTT.

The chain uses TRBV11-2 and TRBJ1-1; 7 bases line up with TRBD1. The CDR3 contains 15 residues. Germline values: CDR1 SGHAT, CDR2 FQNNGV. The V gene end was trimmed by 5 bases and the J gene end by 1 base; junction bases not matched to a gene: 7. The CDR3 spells CASSLGQVKNTEAFF. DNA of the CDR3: TGTGCCAGCAGCCTCGGACAGGTCAAGAACACTGAAGCTTTCTTT.

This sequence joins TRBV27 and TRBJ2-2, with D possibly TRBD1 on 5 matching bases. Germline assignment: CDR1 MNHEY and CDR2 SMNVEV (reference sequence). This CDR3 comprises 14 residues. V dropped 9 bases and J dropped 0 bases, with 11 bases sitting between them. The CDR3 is CASLDTTNTGELFF. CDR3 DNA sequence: TGTGCCAGTTTGGACACGACGAACACCGGGGAGCTGTTTTTT.

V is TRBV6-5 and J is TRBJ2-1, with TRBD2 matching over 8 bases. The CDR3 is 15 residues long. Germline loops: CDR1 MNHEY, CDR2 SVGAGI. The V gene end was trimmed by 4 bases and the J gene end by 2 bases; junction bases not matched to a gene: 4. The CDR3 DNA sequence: TGTGCCAGCAGTTCCGGGACTAGACCCTACAATGAGCAGTTCTTC. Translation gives CASSSGTRPYNEQFF.

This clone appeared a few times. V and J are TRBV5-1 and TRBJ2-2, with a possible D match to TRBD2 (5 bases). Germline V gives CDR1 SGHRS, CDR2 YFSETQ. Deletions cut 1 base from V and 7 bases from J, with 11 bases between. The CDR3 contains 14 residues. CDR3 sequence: CASSLSGVDGELFF. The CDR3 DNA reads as TGCGCCAGCAGCTTGTCCGGGGTGGACGGGGAGCTGTTTTTT.

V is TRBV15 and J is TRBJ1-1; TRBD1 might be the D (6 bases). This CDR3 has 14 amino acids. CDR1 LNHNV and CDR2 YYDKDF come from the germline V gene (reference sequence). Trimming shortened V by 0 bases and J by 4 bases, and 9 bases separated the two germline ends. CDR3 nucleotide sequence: TGTGCCACCAGCAGAGAGGGGGCGAGCACTGAAGCTTTCTTT. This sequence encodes CATSREGASTEAFF. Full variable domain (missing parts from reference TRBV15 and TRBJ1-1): DAMVIQNPRYQVTQFGKPVTLSCSQTLNHNVMYWYQQKSSQAPKLLFHYYDKDFNNEADTPDNFQSRRPNTSFCFLDIRSPGLGDTAMYLCATSREGASTEAFFGQGTRLTVV.

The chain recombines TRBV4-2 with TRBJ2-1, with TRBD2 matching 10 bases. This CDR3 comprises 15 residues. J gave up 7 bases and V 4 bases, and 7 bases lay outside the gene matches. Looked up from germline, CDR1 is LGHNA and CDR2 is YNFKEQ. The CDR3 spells CASSLGLAEGNEQFF. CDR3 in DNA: TGTGCCAGCAGCCTTGGACTAGCGGAGGGGAATGAGCAGTTCTTC.

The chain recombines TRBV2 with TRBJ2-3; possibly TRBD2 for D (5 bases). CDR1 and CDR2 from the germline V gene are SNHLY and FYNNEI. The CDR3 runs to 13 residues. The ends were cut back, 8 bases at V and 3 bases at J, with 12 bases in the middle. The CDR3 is CASPRGETDTQYF. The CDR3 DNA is TGTGCCAGCCCCCGGGGAGAGACAGATACGCAGTATTTT.

The CDR3 region has the DNA TGTGCCAGCAGCAAGGAGAGTTGGGACAGTAATGAAAAACTGTTTTTT. Translation: CASSKESWDSNEKLFF. This sequence joins TRBV21-1 and TRBJ1-4; the tabulated D call, TRBD1, remains unverified against the DNA. TRBV21-1 is a recognized pseudogene. CDR3 size: 16 residues.

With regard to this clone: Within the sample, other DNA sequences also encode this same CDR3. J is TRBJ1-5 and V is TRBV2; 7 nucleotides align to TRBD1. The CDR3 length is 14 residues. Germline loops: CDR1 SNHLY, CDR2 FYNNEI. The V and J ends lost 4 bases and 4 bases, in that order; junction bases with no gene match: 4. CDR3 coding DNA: TGTGCCAGCAGTGGGACAGGTGAGAATCAGCCCCAGCATTTT. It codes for CASSGTGENQPQHF.